This TCR beta chain originates from a study of robustness of blood B and T cell sequencing listed by TCRdb under 2018. The study in broad terms: The goal of the study was to figure out the amount of peripheral blood required to reliably characterize the TCRbeta and IgG repertoires of an individual. In each of the approximately 10 independently drawn blood samples, TCRbeta and IgG repertoires were quantified. For technical replicates, two replicate TCRbeta cDNA libraries were prepared from one shared RNA pool that came from a single 10 ml draw.

The library was generated by PCR. The reads were generated on an Illumina MiSeq. Synthesis of cDNA relied on SMARTScribe reverse transcriptase together with a 5' template-switch oligo that added a universal priming site. The template-switch oligo carried a 12-nucleotide random unique molecular identifier (UMI) that tagged each cDNA molecule. During reverse transcription, chain-specific reverse primers targeted TCRbeta transcripts. Leftover template-switch adapters were removed by uracil DNA glycosylase treatment, and cDNA was purified using a Qiagen MinElute kit. For the first PCR, KAPA HiFi HotStart ReadyMix was used for around 25 cycles, with amplification split across four 50 ul reactions containing step-out primers. First-round PCR products were gel-purified before further amplification. Illumina Nextera adapters were attached in a second approximately 8-cycle PCR, after which libraries were purified and pooled. A 50-nucleotide 5' read captured the UMI barcode for each TCRbeta molecule. For the original study's pipeline: Using the MIGEC toolkit, reads were grouped by UMI into consensus reads. Forward and reverse consensus reads were merged with PEAR to produce final reads. A custom decontamination script removed identical UMI-sequence pairs shared across libraries, treating them as cross-sample contamination. V(D)J assignment and CDR3 extraction were performed with MIGMAP, a wrapper around IgBLAST. A TCR clonotype was defined by an identical V gene, J gene and CDR3 amino acid sequence; no sequencing was done for CDR1 and CDR2. Through fastp at Q25 and MiXCR, TCRdb rebuilt clones from the public reads, retaining in-frame beta chains. Entries that share a CDR3 protein sequence are merged under the most common genes and DNA. These V and J calls derive from TCRdb rather than the authors' analysis. This sample is represented by about 4,000 distinct CDR3 sequences; roughly 50% of them were singletons. About 26% of the sample is taken by the ten largest.

Results the study describes overall, beyond this receptor: Between the technical replicate libraries, 94.8% of the top 10,000 TCRbeta clonotypes in one library were also present in the other library. Coverage of the top 10,000 TCRbeta clonotypes approached saturation when 3 or 4 tubes (30-40 ml blood) were combined. No improvement in the overlap of rare TCRbeta clonotypes was observed when tubes were pooled, implying that much larger blood volumes would be needed for rare TCRbeta clonotypes to be captured. Because EDTA tubes had to be fractionated immediately, the use of EDTA tubes in multi-site collections was limited. Evidence of cross-contamination, likely resulting from batch processing, was observed in one pair of TCRbeta libraries, and the UMI-sequence pairs shared between the two libraries were removed. The TCRbeta rarefaction curves did not fully level off, which suggests under-sequencing or many low-abundance clonotypes. The 1,000 most abundant TCRbeta clonotypes from the pooled draws were found in every single 10 ml sample.

TCRbeta repertoires were measured from mRNA instead of genomic DNA, an approach that captures expressed receptors. Without cell sorting, buffy coat leukocytes were collected into Trizol, and RNA was extracted using the Direct-zol RNA MiniPrep Plus kit. To separate plasma, buffy coat and red blood cells, EDTA blood tubes were immediately centrifuged at 4 degrees C. In the case of this clonotype: Its antigen target is currently unknown. Per-nucleotide qualities are absent, and no much larger clonotype sits a single base away.

Material: peripheral blood. The source is a human donor in good health.

In nucleotide form, the sequence is TGTGCCAGCAGCTTGGGACGGCGCACAGATACGCAGTATTTT. Its coded protein is CASSLGRRTDTQYF. This sequence uses TRBV5-4 and TRBJ2-3, with the identity of the D gene unclear. CDR1 and CDR2, per the germline V gene (reference sequence), are SGHNT and YYREEE. CDR3 length: 14 amino acids, cysteine to phenylalanine. Just CDR3 DNA is preserved here, 42 bases in frame from base 1. At the junction V is shortened by 0 bases and J by 1 base, with 6 bases in between.